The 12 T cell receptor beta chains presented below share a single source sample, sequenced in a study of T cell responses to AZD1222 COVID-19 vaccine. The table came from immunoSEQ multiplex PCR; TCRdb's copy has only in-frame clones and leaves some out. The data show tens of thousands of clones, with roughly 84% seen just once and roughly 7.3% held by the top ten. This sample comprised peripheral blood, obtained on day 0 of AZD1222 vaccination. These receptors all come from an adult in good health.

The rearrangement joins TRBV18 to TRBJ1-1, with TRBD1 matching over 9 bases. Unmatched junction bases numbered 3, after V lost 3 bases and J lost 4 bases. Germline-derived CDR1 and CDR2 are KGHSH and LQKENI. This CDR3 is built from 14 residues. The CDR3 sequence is CASSPTTGGTEAFF. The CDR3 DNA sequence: TGTGCCAGCTCACCCACGACAGGGGGCACTGAAGCTTTCTTT.

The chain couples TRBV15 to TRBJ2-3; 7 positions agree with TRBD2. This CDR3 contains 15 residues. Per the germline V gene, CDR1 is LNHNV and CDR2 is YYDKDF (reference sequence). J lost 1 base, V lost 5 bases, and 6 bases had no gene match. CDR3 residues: CATSLRGGRTDTQYF. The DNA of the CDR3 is TGTGCCACCAGCTTGCGGGGAGGGCGCACAGATACGCAGTATTTT.

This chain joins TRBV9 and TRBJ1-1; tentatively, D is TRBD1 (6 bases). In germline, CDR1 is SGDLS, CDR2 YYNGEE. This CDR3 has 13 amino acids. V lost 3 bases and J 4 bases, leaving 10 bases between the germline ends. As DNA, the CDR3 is TGTGCCAGCAGCGACAGGGTTGGCACTGAAGCTTTCTTT. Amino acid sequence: CASSDRVGTEAFF.

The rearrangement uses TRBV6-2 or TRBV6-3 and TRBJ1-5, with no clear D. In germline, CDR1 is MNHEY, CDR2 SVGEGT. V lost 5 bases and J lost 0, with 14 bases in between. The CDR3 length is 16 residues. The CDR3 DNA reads TGTGCCAGCAGTCCCCGGACGGGTTATAGCAATCAGCCCCAGCATTTT. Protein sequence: CASSPRTGYSNQPQHF.

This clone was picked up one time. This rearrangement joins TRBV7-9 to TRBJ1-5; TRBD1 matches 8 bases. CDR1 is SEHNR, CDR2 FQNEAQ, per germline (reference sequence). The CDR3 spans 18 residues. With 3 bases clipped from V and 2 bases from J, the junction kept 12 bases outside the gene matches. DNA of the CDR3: TGTGCCAGCAGCTTCGGCAGGGGGCTCTCTCGCGGCAATCAGCCCCAGCATTTT. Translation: CASSFGRGLSRGNQPQHF.

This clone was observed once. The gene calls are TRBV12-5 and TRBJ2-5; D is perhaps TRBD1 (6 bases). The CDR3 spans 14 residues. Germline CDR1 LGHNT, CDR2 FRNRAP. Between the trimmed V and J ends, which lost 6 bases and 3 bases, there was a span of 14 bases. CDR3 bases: TGTGCTAGTGGACCGGACAGTTACAAAGAGACCCAGTACTTC. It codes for CASGPDSYKETQYF.

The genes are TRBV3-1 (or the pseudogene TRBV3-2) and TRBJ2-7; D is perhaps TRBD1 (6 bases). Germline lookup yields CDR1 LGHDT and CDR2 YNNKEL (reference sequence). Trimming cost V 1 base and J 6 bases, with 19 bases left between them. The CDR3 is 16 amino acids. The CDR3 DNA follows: TGTGCCAGCAGCCAAGCCCACTCAGGGGTTTTATCCGAGCAGTACTTC. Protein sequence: CASSQAHSGVLSEQYF.

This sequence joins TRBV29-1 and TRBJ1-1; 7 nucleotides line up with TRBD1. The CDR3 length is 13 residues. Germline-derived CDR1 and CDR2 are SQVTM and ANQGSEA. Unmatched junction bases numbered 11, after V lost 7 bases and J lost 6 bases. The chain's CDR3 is CSAPSGGSAEAFF. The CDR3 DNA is TGCAGCGCTCCATCAGGGGGGAGCGCTGAAGCTTTCTTT.

The CDR3 DNA is TGTGCCAGCAGCCGAATCGGACAGGGGGCGGGGGAGAACACTGAAGCTTTCTTT. This encodes CASSRIGQGAGENTEAFF. The J gene is TRBJ1-1, the V gene TRBV11-2; TRBD1 matches 11 bases. The trim removed 5 bases at V and 1 base at J, leaving 12 bases unmatched. CDR3 length equals 18 residues. Looked up from germline, CDR1 is SGHAT and CDR2 is FQNNGV.

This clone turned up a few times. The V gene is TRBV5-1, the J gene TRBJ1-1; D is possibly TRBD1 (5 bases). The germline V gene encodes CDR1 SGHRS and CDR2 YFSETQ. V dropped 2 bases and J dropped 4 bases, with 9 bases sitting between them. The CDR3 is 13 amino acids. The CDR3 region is CASSFDGTTEAFF. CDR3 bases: TGCGCCAGCAGCTTCGACGGGACCACTGAAGCTTTCTTT.

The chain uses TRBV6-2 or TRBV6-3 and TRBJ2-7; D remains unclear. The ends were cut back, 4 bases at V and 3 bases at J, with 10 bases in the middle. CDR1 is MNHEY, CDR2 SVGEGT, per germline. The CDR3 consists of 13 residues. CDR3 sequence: CASSFGGNYEQYF. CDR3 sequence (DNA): TGTGCCAGCAGTTTCGGTGGAAACTACGAGCAGTACTTC.

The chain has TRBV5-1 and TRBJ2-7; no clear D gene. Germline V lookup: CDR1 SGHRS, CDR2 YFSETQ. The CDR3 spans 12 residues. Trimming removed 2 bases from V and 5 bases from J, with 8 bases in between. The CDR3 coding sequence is TGCGCCAGCAGCTTCAATTACAACGAGCAGTACTTC. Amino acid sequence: CASSFNYNEQYF. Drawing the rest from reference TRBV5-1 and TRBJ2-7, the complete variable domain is KAGVTQTPRYLIKTRGQQVTLSCSPISGHRSVSWYQQTPGQGLQFLFEYFSETQRNKGNFPGRFSGRQFSNSRSEMNVSTLELGDSALYLCASSFNYNEQYFGPGTRLTVT.